This TCR beta chain was observed in a study of CXCR3-negative and CXCR3-positive naive CD8 T cells (dated by TCRdb to between 2018 and 2021). Looking at the study overall: In total, some 130 million TRB reads were obtained, corresponding to roughly 1.5 +/- 0.3 million reads per library. Diversity and physicochemical repertoire analyses were performed on about a dozen donors pooled from two independent experiments. The TRBV-TRBJ cluster analysis covered naive subsets from about 5 donors and memory cells from 3 donors.

Remarks on this clonotype: Its recognized antigen is unknown.

For every CD8+ T cell subset, some 310,000 cells were flow-sorted straight into RLT lysis buffer, and each subset was sorted in triplicate. To keep memory contaminants out, a stringent definition of naive CD8+ T cells was applied: CD45RO-CCR7+CD27+CD95-. Standard density gradient centrifugation was used to isolate peripheral blood mononuclear cells from buffy coats. A FACSAria III was used to flow-sort naive CD8+ T cells into CXCR3-negative and CXCR3-positive populations. Total RNA was extracted from sorted cells with an RNeasy Mini Kit. The instrument was a NextSeq 550. The Human TCR Profiling Kit (MiLaboratory) was used to make UMI-labeled 5' RACE TRB cDNA libraries. cDNA synthesis used the entire amount of extracted RNA, and PCR amplification then used the entire amount of cDNA produced. Libraries were prepared in parallel with an identical number of PCR cycles. In the source study's methods: About 53,000 +/- 10,000 unique UMI-labeled TRB cDNA molecules per library were extracted with MIGEC and MiXCR, with at least two reads per UMI required. On average, approximately 40,000 +/- 10,000 functional in-frame TRB CDR3 nucleotide clonotypes lacking stop codons were found per library. After each sample was downsampled to 5000 UMI-labeled TRB molecules, VDJtools was used to calculate diversity metrics such as normalized Shannon-Wiener and Chao1. For the central five CDR3 residues, VDJtools calculated physicochemical properties weighted by clonotype size, namely interaction energy, strength, volume and Kidera factor 4. Each CDR3 protein sequence appears as one entry after TCRdb reprocessed the reads, and no DNA is included. The V and J calls, along with clone size, are taken from TCRdb and not from the paper's own processing. The sample's clone listing holds around 130,000 distinct CDR3 sequences. The ten largest clonotypes hold 0.5% to 0.7% of the sample.

Summary of the overall study and its limitations: Because surface CD5, which has been linked to self-reactivity in mice, was comparable between naive subsets, TCR interaction strength was also inferred from TRB CDR3 physicochemical properties. Freshly isolated PBMCs were used for most assays because CXCR3 expression partially decreased after cryopreservation. Repertoire diversity was comparably high in both naive subsets but much lower in memory CD8+ T cells. Naive CXCR3-negative and CXCR3-positive cells from the same donor showed similar TRBV-TRBJ usage, whereas memory cells showed distinct patterns. TRB CDR3s from CXCR3-positive naive cells showed higher hydrophobicity (lower Kidera factor 4), lower energy, and higher strength and volume indices than CXCR3-negative naive cells.

The CDR3 runs 15 amino acids, cysteine and phenylalanine included. The record lacks a DNA sequence. For CDR1 and CDR2, the germline V gene (reference sequence) lists MNHEY and SMNVEV. The sequence came from a human donor in good health. Some clones in this sample may be carry-over from other donors' samples. The rearranged chain carries TRBV27 and TRBJ2-1. Sequencing was done on a sample of naive CXCR3+ CD8+ T cells from blood. Reading the label with the study, this specimen's cell subset or site is: CD45RO-CCR7+CD27+CD95- naive CD8+ T cells expressing CXCR3 (TNR3+). The CDR3 region has the sequence CASSFSASSYNEQFF.